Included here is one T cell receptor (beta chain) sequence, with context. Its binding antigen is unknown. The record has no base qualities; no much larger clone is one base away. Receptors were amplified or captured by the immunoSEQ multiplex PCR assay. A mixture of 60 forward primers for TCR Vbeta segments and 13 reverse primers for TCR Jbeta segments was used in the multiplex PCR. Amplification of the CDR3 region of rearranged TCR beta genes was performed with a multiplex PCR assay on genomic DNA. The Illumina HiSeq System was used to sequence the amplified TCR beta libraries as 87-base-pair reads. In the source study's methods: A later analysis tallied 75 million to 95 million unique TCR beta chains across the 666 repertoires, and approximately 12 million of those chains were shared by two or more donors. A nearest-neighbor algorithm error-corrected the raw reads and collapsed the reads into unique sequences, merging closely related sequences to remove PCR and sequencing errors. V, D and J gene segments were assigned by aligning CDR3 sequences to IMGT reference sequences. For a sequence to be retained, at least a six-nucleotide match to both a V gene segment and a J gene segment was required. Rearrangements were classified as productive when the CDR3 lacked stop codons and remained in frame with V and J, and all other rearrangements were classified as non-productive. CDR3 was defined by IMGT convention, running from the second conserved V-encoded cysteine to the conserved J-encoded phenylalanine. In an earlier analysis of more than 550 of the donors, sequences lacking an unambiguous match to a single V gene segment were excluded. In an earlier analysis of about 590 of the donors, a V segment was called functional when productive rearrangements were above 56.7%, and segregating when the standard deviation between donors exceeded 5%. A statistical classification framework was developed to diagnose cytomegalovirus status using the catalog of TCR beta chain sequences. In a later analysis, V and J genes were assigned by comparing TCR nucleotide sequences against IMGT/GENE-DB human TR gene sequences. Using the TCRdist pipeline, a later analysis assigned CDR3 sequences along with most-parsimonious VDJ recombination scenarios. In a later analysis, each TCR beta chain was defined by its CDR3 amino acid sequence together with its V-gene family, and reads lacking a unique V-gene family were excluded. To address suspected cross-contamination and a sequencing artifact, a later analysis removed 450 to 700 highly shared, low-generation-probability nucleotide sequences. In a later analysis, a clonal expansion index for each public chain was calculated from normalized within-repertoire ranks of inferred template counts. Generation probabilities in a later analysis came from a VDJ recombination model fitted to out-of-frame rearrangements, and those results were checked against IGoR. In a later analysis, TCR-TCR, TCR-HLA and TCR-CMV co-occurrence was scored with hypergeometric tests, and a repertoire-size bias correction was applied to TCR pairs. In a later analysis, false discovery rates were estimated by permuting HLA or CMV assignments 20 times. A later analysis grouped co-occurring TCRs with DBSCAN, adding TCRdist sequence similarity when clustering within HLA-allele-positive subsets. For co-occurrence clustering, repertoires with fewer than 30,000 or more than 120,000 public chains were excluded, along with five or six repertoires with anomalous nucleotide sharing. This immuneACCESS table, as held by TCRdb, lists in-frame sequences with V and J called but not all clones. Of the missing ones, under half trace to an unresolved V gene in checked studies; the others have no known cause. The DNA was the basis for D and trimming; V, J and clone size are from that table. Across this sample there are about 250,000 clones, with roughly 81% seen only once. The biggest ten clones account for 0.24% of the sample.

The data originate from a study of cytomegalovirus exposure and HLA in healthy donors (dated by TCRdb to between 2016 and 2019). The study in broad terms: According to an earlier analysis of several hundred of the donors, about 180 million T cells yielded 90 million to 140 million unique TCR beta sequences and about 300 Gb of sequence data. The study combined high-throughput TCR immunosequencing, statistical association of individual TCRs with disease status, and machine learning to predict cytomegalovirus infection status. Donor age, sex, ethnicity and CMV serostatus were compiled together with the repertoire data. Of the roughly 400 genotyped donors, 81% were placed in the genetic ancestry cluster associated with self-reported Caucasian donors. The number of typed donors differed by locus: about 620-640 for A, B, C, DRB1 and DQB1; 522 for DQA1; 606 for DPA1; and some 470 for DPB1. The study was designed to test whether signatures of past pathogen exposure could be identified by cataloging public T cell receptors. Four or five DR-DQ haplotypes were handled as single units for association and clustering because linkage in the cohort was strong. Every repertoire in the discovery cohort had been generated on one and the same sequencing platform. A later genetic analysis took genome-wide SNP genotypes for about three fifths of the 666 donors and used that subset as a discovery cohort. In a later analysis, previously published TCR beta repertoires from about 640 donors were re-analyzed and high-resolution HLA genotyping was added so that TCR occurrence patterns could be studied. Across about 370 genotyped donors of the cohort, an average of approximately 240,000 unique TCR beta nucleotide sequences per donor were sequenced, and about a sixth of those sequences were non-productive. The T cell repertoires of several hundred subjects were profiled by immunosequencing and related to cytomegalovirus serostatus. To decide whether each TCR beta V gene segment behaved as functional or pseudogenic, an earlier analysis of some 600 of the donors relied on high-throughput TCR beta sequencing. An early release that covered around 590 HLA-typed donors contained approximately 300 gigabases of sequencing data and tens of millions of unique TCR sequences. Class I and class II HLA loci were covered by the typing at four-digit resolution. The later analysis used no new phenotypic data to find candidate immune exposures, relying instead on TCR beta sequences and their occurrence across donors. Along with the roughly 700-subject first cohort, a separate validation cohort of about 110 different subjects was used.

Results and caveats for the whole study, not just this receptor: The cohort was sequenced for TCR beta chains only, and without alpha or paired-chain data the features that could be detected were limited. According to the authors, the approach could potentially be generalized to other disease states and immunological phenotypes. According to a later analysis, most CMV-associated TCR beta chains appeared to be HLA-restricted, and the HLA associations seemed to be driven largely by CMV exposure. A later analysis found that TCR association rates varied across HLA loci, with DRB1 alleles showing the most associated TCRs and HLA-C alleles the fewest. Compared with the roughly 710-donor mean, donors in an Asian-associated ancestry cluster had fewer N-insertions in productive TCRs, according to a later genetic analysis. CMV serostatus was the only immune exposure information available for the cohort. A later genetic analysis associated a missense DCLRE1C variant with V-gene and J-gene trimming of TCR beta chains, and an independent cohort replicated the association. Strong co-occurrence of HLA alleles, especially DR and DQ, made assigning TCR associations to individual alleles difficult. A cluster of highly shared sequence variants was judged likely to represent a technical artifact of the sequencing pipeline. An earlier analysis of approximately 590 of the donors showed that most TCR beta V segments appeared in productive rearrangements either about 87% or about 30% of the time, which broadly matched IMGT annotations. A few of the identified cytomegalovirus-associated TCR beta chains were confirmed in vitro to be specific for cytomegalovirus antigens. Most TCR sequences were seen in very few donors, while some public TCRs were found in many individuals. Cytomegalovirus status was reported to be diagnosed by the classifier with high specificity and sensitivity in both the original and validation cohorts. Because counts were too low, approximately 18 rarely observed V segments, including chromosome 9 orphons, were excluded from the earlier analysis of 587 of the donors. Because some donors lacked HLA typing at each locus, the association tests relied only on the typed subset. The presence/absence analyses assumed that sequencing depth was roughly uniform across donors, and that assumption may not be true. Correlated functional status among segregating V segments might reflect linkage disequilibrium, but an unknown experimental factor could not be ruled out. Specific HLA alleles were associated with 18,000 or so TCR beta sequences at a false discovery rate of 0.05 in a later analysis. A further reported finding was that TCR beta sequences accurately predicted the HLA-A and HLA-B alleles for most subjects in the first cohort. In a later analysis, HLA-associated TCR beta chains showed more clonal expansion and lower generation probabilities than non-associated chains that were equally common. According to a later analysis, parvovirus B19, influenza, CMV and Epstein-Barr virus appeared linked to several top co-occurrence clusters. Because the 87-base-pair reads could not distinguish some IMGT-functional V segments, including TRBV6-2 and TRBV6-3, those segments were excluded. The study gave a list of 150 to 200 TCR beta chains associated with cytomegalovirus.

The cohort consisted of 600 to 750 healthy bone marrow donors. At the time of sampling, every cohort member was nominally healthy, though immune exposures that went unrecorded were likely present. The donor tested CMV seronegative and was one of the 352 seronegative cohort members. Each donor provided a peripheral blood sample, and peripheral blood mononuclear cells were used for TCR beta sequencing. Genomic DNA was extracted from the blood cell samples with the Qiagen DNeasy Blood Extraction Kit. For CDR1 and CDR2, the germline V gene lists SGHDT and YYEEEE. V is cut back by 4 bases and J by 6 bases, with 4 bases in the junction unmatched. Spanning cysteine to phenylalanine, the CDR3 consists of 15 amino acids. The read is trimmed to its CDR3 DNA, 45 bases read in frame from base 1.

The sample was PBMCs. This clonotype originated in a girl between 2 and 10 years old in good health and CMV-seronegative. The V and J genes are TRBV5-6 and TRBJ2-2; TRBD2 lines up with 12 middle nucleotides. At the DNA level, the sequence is TGTGCCAGCAGCACTAGCGGGAGGAATCCCGGGGAGCTGTTTTTT. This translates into CASSTSGRNPGELFF.